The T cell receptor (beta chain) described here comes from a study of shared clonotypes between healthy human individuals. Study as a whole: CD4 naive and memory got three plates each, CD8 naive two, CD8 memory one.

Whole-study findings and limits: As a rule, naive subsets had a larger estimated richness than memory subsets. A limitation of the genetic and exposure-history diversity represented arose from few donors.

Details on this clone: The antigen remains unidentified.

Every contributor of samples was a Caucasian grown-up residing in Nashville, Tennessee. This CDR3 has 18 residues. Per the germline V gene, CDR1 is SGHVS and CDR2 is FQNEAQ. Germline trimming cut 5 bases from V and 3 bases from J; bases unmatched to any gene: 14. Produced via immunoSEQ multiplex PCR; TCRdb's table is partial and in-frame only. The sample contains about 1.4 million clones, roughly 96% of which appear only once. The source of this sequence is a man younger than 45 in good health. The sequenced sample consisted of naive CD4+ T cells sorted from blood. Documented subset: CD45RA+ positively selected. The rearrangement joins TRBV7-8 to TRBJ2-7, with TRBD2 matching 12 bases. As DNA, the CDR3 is TGTGCCAGCAGCCATCTCACACTCACTAGCGGGAGGTACTACGAGCAGTACTTC. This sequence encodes CASSHLTLTSGRYYEQYF.